The sequence of this T cell receptor beta chain was determined in a study of T cell repertoires in cytomegalovirus infection. Study overall: CMV infection plus the matching HLA type was flagged by public TCR beta signatures.

A single record per CDR3 protein comes from TCRdb applying MiXCR to the reads. The sample lists over 450,000 distinct CDR3 sequences, about 10% occurring once. This clonotype was picked up many times. The antigen remains undetermined. Germline V gene data show CDR1 as LNHDA and CDR2 as SQIVND (reference sequence). The V gene lost 2 bases and the J gene lost 2 bases, with 3 bases spanning the gap. The length of the CDR3 is 12 residues. Study-wide results and limits: HLA-C-restricted CMV clonotypes gave the most frequent clonotype in two of eight donors. Cumulative frequency (of public TCR beta family members) identified carriers of CMV plus the relevant HLA.

Material: PBMCs. The receptor was isolated from a human donor in good health (CMV status not recorded). Some clones in this sample may be carry-over from other donors' samples. The chain combines TRBV19 with TRBJ1-1; unclear D gene. This chain's CDR3 is CASSILNTEAFF. DNA for the CDR3: TGTGCCAGTAGTATATTAAACACTGAAGCTTTCTTT.